This TCR beta chain is from a study of beta chain features in type 1 diabetes (dated by TCRdb to between 2018 and 2020). In the study overall: Mean age, gender distribution, total cell number and subset yield were not different between patients and healthy donors. In the study, recently diagnosed type 1 diabetes patients and matched healthy donors were compared on the TCRB repertoires of their sorted circulating CD4+ T cell subsets. A total of 90 million to 140 million sorted cells were examined across all samples, and RNA yield correlated strongly with the number of cells per subset. Whereas all 30 or so donors provided naive and central memory subsets, regulatory and stem cell-like memory subsets were isolated from just 8 patients and roughly 8 healthy donors. General study outcomes and caveats: Patients with type 1 diabetes made fewer insertions and deleted more nucleotides at VDJ recombination sites, implying thymic rearrangement abnormalities. In all four CD4+ subsets, TCRB CDR3 length was moderately but significantly shorter in type 1 diabetes patients. PCR might favor shorter templates, but patient and control samples were amplified and corrected together, so any skew would affect both groups equally. Because small numbers of individuals were included in the HLA sub-analyses, any influence of HLA type on TCRB rearrangement was left unresolved. Because cDNA was sequenced instead of genomic DNA, activated cells with high expression could be over-represented, although the groups did not differ in activation or CD3 levels. Naive, central memory and regulatory TCRB repertoires appeared to be more similar among patients than among healthy donors.

Here V drops 3 bases and J drops 3 bases, and the junction holds 3 bases not matched to any gene. CDR1 and CDR2, looked up from the germline V gene, are SGHRS and YFSETQ. Spanning cysteine to phenylalanine, the CDR3 consists of 13 amino acids. Only CDR3 DNA is held: 39 bases, read in frame from base 1. This clone was counted between two and nine times. This receptor's antigen is unknown. Within one base of it there is no much larger clone, and no base qualities were kept. All of the isolated RNA was reverse transcribed with the High Capacity cDNA Reverse Transcription Kit, so expressed TCRB transcripts were sequenced. Deep immunoSEQ sequencing was performed on naive, central memory and regulatory T cell samples, with an average of roughly 3.3 million total reads per sample. Sorted cells were lysed in RLT buffer and RNA was extracted with DNase-treated RNeasy Micro or Mini kits, depending on cell number. To prevent cross-contamination, each cell subset was processed individually, whereas patient and healthy donor samples were processed jointly. Using the immunoSEQ multiplex PCR, TCRB sequences were amplified from cDNA into 87-bp fragments spanning the CDR3 region. Sequencing of the amplicons was performed on the Illumina HiSeq platform. On the authors' methods: Synthetic template baselines were used to correct PCR bias computationally, reads within Hamming distance 2 were collapsed, and singletons that could not be merged were discarded. Reads were aligned to IMGT to assign V, D and J genes, CDR3 length, and insertions or deletions at six rearrangement sites. Within each subset, clonotype counts were normalized to the number of sorted cells before true diversity and Gini coefficients were calculated with the tcR R package. The overlap coefficient, calculated on TCRB nucleotide sequences, was used to quantify repertoire sharing. TCRdb stores this immuneACCESS table with in-frame sequences only. Part of the clones is absent; in the studies checked, under half of the shortfall reflects unresolved V genes, and no reason is known for the rest. V, J and clone size are taken as reported in that table, and D and trimming were inferred from the DNA itself. Here the sample has about 160,000 clones; 8% to 8.5% occur a single time. Approximately 0.54% of the sample goes to the ten largest clones.

Each donor gave one peripheral blood draw, about 110 mL on average, collected into heparinised tubes. Using a panel that included CD45RO, CCR7, CD25, CD127, CD95 and CD27, naive, central memory, regulatory and stem cell-like memory CD4+ T cells were sorted on a BD FACSAria II. Every sorted population had a purity above 95%. PBMCs were separated immediately by Lymphoprep density gradient centrifugation and were stained directly, without being cultured. To minimize batch effects, samples were stained and sorted in pairs, one healthy donor with one patient per experiment. The sample taken for sequencing was central memory CD4+ T cells from blood. This TCR derives from a woman between 18 and 29 years old with type 1 diabetes. Here the chain combines TRBV5-1 and TRBJ2-7, with TRBD2 matching 7 junction bases. The nucleotides are TGCGCCAGCAGCTCGGGCGGGGGCTACGAGCAGTACTTC. Its protein product is CASSSGGGYEQYF.